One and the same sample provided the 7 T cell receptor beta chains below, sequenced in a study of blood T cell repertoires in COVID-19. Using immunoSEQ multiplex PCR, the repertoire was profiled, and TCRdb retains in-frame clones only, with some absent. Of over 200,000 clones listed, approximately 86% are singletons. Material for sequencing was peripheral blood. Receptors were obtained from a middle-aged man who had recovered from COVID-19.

The CDR3 bases are TGCAGCGTGCCTTCATGGGAGGGATCAGACTATGGCTACACCTTC. Translated, it gives CSVPSWEGSDYGYTF. This rearrangement joins TRBV29-1 to TRBJ1-2; no definite D call. Trimming took 6 bases from V and 3 from J, leaving 20 bases between them. The germline CDR1 and CDR2 sequences are SQVTM and ANQGSEA. The CDR3 extends over 15 amino acids.

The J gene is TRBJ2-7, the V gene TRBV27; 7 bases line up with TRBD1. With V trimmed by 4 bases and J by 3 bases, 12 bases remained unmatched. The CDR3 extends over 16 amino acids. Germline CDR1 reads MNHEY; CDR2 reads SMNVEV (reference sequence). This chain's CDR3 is CASSSRDSPSFYEQYF. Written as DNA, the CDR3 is TGTGCCAGCAGTTCACGGGACAGTCCCTCGTTCTACGAGCAGTACTTC.

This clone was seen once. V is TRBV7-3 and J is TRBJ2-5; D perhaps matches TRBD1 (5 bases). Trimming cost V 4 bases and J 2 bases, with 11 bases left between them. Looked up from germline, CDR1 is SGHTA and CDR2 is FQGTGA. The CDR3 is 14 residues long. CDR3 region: CASSSQTEQETQYF. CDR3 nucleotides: TGTGCCAGCAGCTCCCAGACAGAACAAGAGACCCAGTACTTC.

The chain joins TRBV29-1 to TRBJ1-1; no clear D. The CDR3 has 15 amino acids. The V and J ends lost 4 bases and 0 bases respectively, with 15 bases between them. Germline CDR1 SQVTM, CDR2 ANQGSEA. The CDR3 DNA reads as TGCAGCGTTGCCAGTCTTGGCGGAATGAACACTGAAGCTTTCTTT. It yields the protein CSVASLGGMNTEAFF.

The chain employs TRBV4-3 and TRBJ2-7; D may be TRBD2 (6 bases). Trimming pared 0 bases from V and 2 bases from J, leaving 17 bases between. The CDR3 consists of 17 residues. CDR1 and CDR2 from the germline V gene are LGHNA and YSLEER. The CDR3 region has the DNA TGCGCCAGCAGCCAAGAAGGAGGTGGAGGGTTGGCCTACGAGCAGTACTTC. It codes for CASSQEGGGGLAYEQYF.

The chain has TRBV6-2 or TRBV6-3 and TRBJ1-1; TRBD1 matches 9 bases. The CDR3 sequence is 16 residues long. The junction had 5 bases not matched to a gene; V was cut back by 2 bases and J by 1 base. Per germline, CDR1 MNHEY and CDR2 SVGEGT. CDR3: CASSYRTGAPNTEAFF. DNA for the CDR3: TGTGCCAGCAGTTACCGGACAGGGGCCCCGAACACTGAAGCTTTCTTT.

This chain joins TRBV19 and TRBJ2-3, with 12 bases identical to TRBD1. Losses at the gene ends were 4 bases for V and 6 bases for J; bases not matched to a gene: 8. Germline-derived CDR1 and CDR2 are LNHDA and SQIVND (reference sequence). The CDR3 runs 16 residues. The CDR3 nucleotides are TGTGCCAGTAGTAGCGGGACAGGGGGCGGCTTGGATACGCAGTATTTT. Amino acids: CASSSGTGGGLDTQYF.